One sample yielded the 4 T cell receptor beta chains listed below, sequenced in a study of tumor-infiltrating lymphocytes in primary liver carcinoma (dated by TCRdb to between 2016 and 2019). The sequencer was an Illumina HiSeq 2500. TCRbeta-specific cDNA was reverse-transcribed from around 0.45 ug total RNA using a constant-region primer and ProtoScript II reverse transcriptase. Three nested multiplex PCR rounds, following a slightly modified ARM-PCR procedure, were used to build the TCRbeta libraries. Multiplex TRBV1-TRBV30 forward primers and a Cbeta reverse primer were used in the first two PCR rounds, each of which was run for about 10 cycles. TCRdb cleaned the public reads at Q25 with fastp, built clones with MiXCR and kept in-frame beta chains. Each entry merges the rows of one CDR3 protein and shows their most common DNA and genes. This sample comprises 100,000 or so distinct CDR3 sequences, roughly 69% of them detected only once. The ten largest clonotypes hold over 9.5% of the sample.

Without any cell sorting, total RNA and DNA were extracted together from around 20-30 mg of bulk tissue using the AllPrep DNA/RNA mini kit. The sample was liver tumor tissue from sampling region 5. In light of the paper, this sample's cell subset or site label describes: tumor region T5, tumor centre. The receptor set was obtained from a woman aged 60-75 years with primary liver carcinoma and hepatitis B virus infection.

The rearrangement joins TRBV10-3 to TRBJ2-1; D possibly corresponds to TRBD2 (6 bases). The V and J ends lost 6 bases and 0 bases respectively, with 18 bases between them. The CDR3 is 17 amino acids. The V gene's germline CDR1 is ENHRY and CDR2 SYGVKD. The CDR3 reads CAIRGGSGPSSYNEQFF. CDR3 sequence (DNA): TGTGCCATCAGGGGGGGTAGTGGGCCAAGCTCCTACAATGAGCAGTTCTTC.

This clonotype was seen only once. At one boundary the junction diverges from the germline segment, which might be a read error. The chain links TRBV11-1 to TRBJ2-7; a weak D match, TRBD1 (6 bases). CDR1 SGHAT and CDR2 FQDESV come from the germline V gene (reference sequence). The length of the CDR3 is 12 residues. The CDR3 sequence is CASNLDRREQYF. CDR3 sequence (DNA): TGTGCCAGCAACTTAGACAGGAGAGAGCAGTACTTC.

Turning to this clonotype: A single base separates this from a much larger clone, so it may be a read error. The chain employs TRBV5-1 and TRBJ2-5; TRBD2 matches 10 bases. In germline, CDR1 is SGHRS, CDR2 YFSETQ. The CDR3 consists of 16 residues. The CDR3 loop is CASSVSGRKGQETQHF. The CDR3 coding sequence is TGCGCCAGCAGCGTTAGCGGGAGGAAAGGACAAGAGACCCAGCACTTC.

As regards this clonotype: One end of the junction varies from germline; a read error may be responsible. The chain combines TRBV11-2 with TRBJ2-3; the D gene is possibly TRBD2 (6 bases). The length of the CDR3 is 15 residues. In germline, CDR1 is SGHAT, CDR2 FQNNGV. This CDR3 is CASSLNLGDSDTQYF. Written as DNA, the CDR3 is TGTGCCAGTAGCTTAAACTTGGGGGACTCAGATACGCAGTATTTT.